Given below is one T cell receptor (beta chain) in context. The data were obtained in a study of T cell changes during pregnancy in multiple sclerosis. The CDR3 has 16 residues. From germline, CDR1 is MNHEY and CDR2 SMNVEV (reference sequence). V lost 5 bases to trimming and J lost 6 bases; unmatched junction nucleotides: 10. Profiling relied on immunoSEQ multiplex PCR, and the TCRdb table lists in-frame clones only, not all of them. In the table there are under 65,000 clones, 90% to 95% of which are singletons. The sequence was obtained from a female donor with multiple sclerosis, enrolled in a pregnancy study. The material sequenced was CD8+ T cells from peripheral blood mononuclear cells, taken after pregnancy. The rearrangement links TRBV27 to TRBJ2-3, with TRBD2 identical over 11 bases. The CDR3 spells CASSPGLAEGGDTQYF. CDR3 sequence (DNA): TGTGCCAGCAGTCCGGGACTAGCGGAAGGGGGGGATACGCAGTATTTT.